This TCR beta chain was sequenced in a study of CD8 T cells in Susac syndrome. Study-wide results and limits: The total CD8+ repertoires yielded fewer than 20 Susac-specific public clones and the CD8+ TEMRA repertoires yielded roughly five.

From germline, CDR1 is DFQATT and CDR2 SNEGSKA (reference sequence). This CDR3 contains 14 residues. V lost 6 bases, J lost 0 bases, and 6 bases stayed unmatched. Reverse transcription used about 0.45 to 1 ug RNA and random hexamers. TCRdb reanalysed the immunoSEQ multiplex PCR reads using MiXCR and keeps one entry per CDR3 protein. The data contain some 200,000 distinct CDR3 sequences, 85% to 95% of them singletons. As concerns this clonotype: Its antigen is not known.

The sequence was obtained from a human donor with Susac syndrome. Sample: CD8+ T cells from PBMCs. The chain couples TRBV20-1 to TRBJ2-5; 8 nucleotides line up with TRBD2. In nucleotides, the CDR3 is TGCAGTGCAGGTCCGGGGGGGTACCAAGAGACCCAGTACTTC. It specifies CSAGPGGYQETQYF.